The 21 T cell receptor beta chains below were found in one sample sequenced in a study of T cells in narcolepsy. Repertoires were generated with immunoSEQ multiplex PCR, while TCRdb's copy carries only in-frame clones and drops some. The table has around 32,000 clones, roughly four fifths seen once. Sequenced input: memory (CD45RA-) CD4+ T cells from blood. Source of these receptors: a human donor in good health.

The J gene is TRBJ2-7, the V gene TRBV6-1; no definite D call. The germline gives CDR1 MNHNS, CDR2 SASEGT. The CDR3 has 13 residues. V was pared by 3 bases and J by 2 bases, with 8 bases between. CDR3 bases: TGTGCCAGCAGTGACTTAACAGCCTACGAGCAGTACGTC. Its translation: CASSDLTAYEQYV.

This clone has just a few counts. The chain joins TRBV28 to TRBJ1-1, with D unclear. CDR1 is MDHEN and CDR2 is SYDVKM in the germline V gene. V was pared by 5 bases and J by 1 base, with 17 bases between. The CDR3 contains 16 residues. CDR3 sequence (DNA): TGTGCCAGCAGTCCCCACGAGAGCAGGAGGAACACTGAAGCTTTCTTT. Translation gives CASSPHESRRNTEAFF.

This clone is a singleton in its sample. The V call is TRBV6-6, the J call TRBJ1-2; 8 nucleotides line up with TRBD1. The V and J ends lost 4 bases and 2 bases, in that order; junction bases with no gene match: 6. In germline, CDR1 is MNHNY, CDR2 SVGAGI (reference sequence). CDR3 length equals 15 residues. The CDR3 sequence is CASSFTGQENYGYTF. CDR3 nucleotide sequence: TGTGCCAGCAGTTTTACGGGACAGGAGAACTATGGCTACACCTTC.

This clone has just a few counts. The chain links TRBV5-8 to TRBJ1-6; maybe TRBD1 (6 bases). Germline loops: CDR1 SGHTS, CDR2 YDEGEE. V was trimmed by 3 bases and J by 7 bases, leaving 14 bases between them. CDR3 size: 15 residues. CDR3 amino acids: CASSSSYRGNSPLHF. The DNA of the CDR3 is TGTGCCAGCAGCTCCTCTTATAGGGGGAATTCACCCCTCCACTTT.

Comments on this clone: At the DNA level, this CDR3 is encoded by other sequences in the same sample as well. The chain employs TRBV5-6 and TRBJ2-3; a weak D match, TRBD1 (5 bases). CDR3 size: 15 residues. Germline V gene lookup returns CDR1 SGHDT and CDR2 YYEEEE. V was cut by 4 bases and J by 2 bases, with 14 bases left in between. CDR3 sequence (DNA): TGTGCCAGCAGCCCCGGACAAGCTTACACAGATACGCAGTATTTT. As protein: CASSPGQAYTDTQYF.

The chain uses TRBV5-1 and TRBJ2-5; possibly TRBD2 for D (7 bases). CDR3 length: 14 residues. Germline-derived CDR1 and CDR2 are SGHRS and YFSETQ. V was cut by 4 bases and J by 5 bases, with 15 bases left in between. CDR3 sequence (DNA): TGCGCCAGCAGCGGGGGGGCGATAATGGAGACCCAGTACTTC. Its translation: CASSGGAIMETQYF.

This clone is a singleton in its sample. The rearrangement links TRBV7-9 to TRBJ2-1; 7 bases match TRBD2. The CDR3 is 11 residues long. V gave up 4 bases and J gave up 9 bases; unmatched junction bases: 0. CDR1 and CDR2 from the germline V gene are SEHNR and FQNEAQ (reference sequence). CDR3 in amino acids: CASSSGGEQFF. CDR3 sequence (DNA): TGTGCCAGCAGCTCGGGGGGTGAGCAGTTCTTC.

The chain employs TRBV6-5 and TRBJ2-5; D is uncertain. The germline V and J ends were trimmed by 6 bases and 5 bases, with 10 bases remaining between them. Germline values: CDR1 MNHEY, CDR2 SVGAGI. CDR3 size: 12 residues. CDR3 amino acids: CASSRPAETQYF. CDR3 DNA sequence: TGTGCCAGCAGCCGCCCAGCGGAGACCCAGTACTTC.

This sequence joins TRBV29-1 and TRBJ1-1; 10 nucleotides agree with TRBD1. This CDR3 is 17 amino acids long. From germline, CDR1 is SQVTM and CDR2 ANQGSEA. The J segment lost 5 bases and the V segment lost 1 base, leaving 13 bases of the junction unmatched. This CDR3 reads CSVEVPTGGPLRTEAFF. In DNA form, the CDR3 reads TGCAGCGTTGAAGTTCCGACAGGGGGCCCCCTGAGGACTGAAGCTTTCTTT.

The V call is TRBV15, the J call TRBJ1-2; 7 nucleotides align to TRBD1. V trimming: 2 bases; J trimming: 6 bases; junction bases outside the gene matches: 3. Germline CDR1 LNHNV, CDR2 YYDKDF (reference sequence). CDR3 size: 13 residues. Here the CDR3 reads CATSRLGQDGYTF. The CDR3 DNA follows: TGTGCCACCAGCAGACTAGGACAGGATGGCTACACCTTC.

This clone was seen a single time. The DNA for the CDR3 is TGTGCTAGTGGTCAGACAGGGGGCCTTGGCTACACCTTC. Translated: CASGQTGGLGYTF. This rearrangement joins TRBV12-5 to TRBJ1-2, with TRBD1 matching over 10 bases. Per the germline V gene, CDR1 is LGHNT and CDR2 is FRNRAP. The CDR3 is made up of 13 amino acids. Trimming cost V 5 bases and J 7 bases; bases outside gene matches: 4.

The CDR3 DNA reads TGCGCCAGCAGCTTGGGTGGCGGTTCCTATAATTCACCCCTCCACTTT. Protein: CASSLGGGSYNSPLHF. The chain recombines TRBV5-1 with TRBJ1-6, with D unclear. Germline CDR1 reads SGHRS; CDR2 reads YFSETQ. Trimming pared 0 bases from V and 1 base from J, leaving 8 bases between. The CDR3 extends over 16 amino acids.

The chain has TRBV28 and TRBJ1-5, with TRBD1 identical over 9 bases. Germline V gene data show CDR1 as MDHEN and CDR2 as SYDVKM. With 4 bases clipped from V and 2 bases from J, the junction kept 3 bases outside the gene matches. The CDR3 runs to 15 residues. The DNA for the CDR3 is TGTGCCAGCAGTTCCACAGGGGGCGGCAATCAGCCCCAGCATTTT. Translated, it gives CASSSTGGGNQPQHF.

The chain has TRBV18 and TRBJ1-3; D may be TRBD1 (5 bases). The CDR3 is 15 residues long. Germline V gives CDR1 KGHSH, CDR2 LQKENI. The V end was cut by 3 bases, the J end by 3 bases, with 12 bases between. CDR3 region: CASSPWDQGGNTIYF. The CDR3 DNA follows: TGTGCCAGCTCACCGTGGGATCAGGGTGGAAACACCATATATTTT.

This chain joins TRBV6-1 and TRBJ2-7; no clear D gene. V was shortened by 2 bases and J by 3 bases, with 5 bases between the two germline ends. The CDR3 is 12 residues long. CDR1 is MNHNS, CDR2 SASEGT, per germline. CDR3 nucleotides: TGTGCCAGCAGTGAACGCGGCTACGAGCAGTACGTC. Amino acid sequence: CASSERGYEQYV.

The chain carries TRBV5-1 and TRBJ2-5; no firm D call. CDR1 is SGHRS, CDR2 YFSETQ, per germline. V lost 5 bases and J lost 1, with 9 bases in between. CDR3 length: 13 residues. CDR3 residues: CASSPFGQETQYF. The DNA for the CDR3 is TGCGCCAGCAGTCCGTTCGGCCAAGAGACCCAGTACTTC.

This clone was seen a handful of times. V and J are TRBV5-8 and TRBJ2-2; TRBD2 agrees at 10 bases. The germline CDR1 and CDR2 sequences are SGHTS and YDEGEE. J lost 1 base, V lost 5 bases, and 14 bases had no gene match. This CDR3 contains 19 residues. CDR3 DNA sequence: TGTGCCAGCAGTTCTCGCAAGAGCGGGGGGGCCCGGAACACCGGGGAGCTGTTTTTT. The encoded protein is CASSSRKSGGARNTGELFF.

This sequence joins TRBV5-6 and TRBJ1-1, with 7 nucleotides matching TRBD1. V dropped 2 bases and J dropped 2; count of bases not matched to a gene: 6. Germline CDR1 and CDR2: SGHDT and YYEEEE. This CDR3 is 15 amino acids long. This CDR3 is CASSFLQGGNTEAFF. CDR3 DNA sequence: TGTGCCAGCAGCTTTCTGCAGGGGGGAAACACTGAAGCTTTCTTT.

The CDR3 sequence is CATSLPPGETQYF. In nucleotides, the CDR3 is TGTGCCACCAGCCTACCACCGGGAGAGACCCAGTACTTC. The V call is TRBV15, the J call TRBJ2-5; D is uncertain. The germline CDR1 and CDR2 sequences are LNHNV and YYDKDF (reference sequence). The CDR3 extends over 13 amino acids. The ends were cut back, 5 bases at V and 4 bases at J, with 11 bases in the middle.

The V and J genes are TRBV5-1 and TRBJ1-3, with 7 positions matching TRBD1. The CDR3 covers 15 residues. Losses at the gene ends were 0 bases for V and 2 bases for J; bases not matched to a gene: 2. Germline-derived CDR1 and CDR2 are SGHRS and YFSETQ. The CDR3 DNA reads TGCGCCAGCAGCTTGGCGACAGGGCCTGGAAACACCATATATTTT. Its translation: CASSLATGPGNTIYF.

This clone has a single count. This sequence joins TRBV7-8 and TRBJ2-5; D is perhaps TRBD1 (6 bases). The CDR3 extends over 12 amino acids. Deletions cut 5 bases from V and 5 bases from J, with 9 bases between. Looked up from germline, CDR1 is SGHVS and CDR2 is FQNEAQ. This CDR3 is CASSKGEETQYF. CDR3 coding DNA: TGTGCCAGCAGCAAGGGGGAGGAGACCCAGTACTTC.